Following are 16 T cell receptor beta chains from one sample sequenced in a study of T-cell reconstitution after alpha-beta-depleted transplantation in children. As it was prepared, the TCRbeta library received unique molecular identifiers. Each CDR3 protein is one row after TCRdb ran MiXCR on the PCR reads. The sample lists nearly 200,000 distinct CDR3 sequences; just under 6.5% were seen once. Source: PBMCs, taken before TCRalphabeta/CD19-depleted stem cell transplant. The receptors shown here come from a girl under three years old with combined immunodeficiency, due to receive a stem cell transplant.

This clonotype was seen many times. The chain recombines TRBV12-3 or TRBV12-4 with TRBJ2-6; D is unclear. The CDR3 is 14 amino acids. Trimming cost V 5 bases and J 4 bases, with 9 bases left between them. The CDR3 DNA reads as TGTGCCAGCAGTCCCGGTGGGGGGGCCAACGTCCTGACTTTC. It specifies CASSPGGGANVLTF.

The V gene is TRBV5-5, the J gene TRBJ1-2, with D uncertain. CDR3 length equals 13 residues. Germline V gene sequence: CDR1 SGHKS, CDR2 YYEKEE (reference sequence). V gave up 4 bases and J gave up 6 bases, with 13 bases separating them. CDR3 sequence reads: CASSHDFPDGYTF. CDR3 nucleotide sequence: TGTGCCAGCAGCCATGATTTCCCGGATGGCTACACCTTC.

Of note for this clonotype: A much larger clone sits a single nucleotide away, making a read error possible. The CDR3 protein is CANAADRGCLSFF. CDR3 bases: TGCGCCAACGCCGCCGACAGGGGGTGCCTGTCTTTCTTT. The gene calls are TRBV5-1 and TRBJ1-1, with 9 bases lining up with TRBD1. With V trimmed by 9 bases and J by 12 bases, 15 bases remained unmatched. Germline-derived CDR1 and CDR2 are SGHRS and YFSETQ. The CDR3 has 13 amino acids.

In this sample, this clonotype turned up many times. At one of its ends the junction is not consistent with the germline gene, which may arise from a read error. The chain carries TRBV20-1 and TRBJ2-7, with 12 bases that match TRBD1. The CDR3 is 14 amino acids. Germline V CDR1 and CDR2: DFQATT, SNEGSKA (reference sequence). CDR3 amino acids: CSARAGTGGSEQYF. Here the CDR3 DNA reads TGCAGTGCAAGAGCCGGGACAGGGGGCTCCGAGCAGTACTTC.

This clonotype was observed at least ten times. This chain joins TRBV20-1 and TRBJ2-2; TRBD1 is a possible D gene (6 bases). V was trimmed by 6 bases and J by 4 bases, leaving 18 bases between them. The CDR3 is 15 amino acids. Looked up from germline, CDR1 is DFQATT and CDR2 is SNEGSKA (reference sequence). In DNA form, the CDR3 reads TGCAGTGCCGACGGGACACCGGACGGCACCGGGGAGCTGTTTTTT. This codes for CSADGTPDGTGELFF.

The sample holds many counts of this clonotype. The V and J genes are TRBV6-2 or TRBV6-3 and TRBJ2-1; maybe TRBD1 (6 bases). Germline V CDR1 and CDR2: MNHEY, SVGEGT. The V and J ends lost 2 bases and 15 bases respectively, with 17 bases between them. The CDR3 runs to 13 residues. CDR3 residues: CASSYPLRGTSFF. The CDR3 nucleotides read TGTGCCAGCAGTTACCCGCTTAGGGGGACGTCGTTCTTC.

This clonotype came up many times. V and J are TRBV12-3 or TRBV12-4 and TRBJ2-1, with TRBD2 matching over 7 bases. This CDR3 is 12 amino acids long. Losses at the gene ends were 1 base for V and 9 bases for J; bases not matched to a gene: 0. The CDR3 coding sequence is TGTGCCAGCAGTTTAGGACTAGCTGAGCAGTTCTTC. Protein product: CASSLGLAEQFF.

To note about this clonotype: A much larger clone lies one base from this, so it may be a read error. The V and J genes are TRBV6-1 and TRBJ2-1; TRBD2 agrees at 8 bases. CDR1 and CDR2 from the germline V gene are MNHNS and SASEGT. The CDR3 consists of 16 residues. As DNA, the CDR3 is TGTGCCAGCTGTGAAATAGGGCTAGCGGGTTTGAATGAGCAGTTCTTC. Encoded protein: CASCEIGLAGLNEQFF.

The chain couples TRBV27 to TRBJ1-5; D uncertain. This CDR3 contains 14 residues. V shed 6 bases and J shed 0 bases, with 9 bases lying between them. Germline CDR1 MNHEY, CDR2 SMNVEV (reference sequence). The CDR3 DNA is TGTGCCAGCAGACCTACGGATAGCAATCAGCCCCAGCATTTT. It translates to CASRPTDSNQPQHF.

This clonotype was observed many times. The chain combines TRBV5-1 with TRBJ2-1; 11 bases agree with TRBD1. Germline V gene sequence: CDR1 SGHRS, CDR2 YFSETQ. The J segment lost 9 bases and the V segment lost 7 bases, leaving 6 bases of the junction unmatched. CDR3 length: 13 residues. CDR3 DNA sequence: TGCGCCAGCGATTGGACAGGGGGCGGTGAGCAGTTCTTC. This codes for CASDWTGGGEQFF.

V gene TRBV7-8 combines with J gene TRBJ2-2; D remains ambiguous. The CDR3 sequence is 15 residues long. Germline V gene lookup returns CDR1 SGHVS and CDR2 FQNEAQ. With 5 bases removed from V and 8 bases from J, the gap between germline ends came to 18 bases. Here the CDR3 reads CASSVIGPLTGELFF. The CDR3 region has the DNA TGTGCCAGCAGCGTTATCGGGCCATTGACTGGGGAGCTGTTTTTT.

This clonotype has a count of ten or more. The V gene is TRBV12-3 or TRBV12-4, the J gene TRBJ2-7; 13 nucleotides agree with TRBD2. CDR3 size: 15 residues. Trimming cost V 6 bases and J 1 base; bases outside gene matches: 3. The CDR3 DNA reads TGTGCCAGCAGCCCACTAGCGGGGGGGTCCTACGAGCAGTACTTC. This gives the protein CASSPLAGGSYEQYF.

The sample holds many counts of this clonotype. This chain uses TRBV29-1 with TRBJ2-3; 8 bases are a match to TRBD1. Germline loops: CDR1 SQVTM, CDR2 ANQGSEA. This CDR3 has 13 amino acids. The V gene end was trimmed by 7 bases and the J gene end by 0 bases; junction bases not matched to a gene: 3. The CDR3, as DNA: TGCAGCGAACAGGGGGTTAGCACAGATACGCAGTATTTT. Translating it yields CSEQGVSTDTQYF.

On this clonotype itself: This clone may be a read error of a much larger clone one base away. V gene TRBV7-8 combines with J gene TRBJ1-2; D remains unclear. The CDR3 extends over 15 amino acids. Germline loops: CDR1 SGHVS, CDR2 FQNEAQ. The V and J ends lost 6 bases and 4 bases respectively, with 18 bases between them. This CDR3 reads CASSLGREIGYGYTF. The CDR3 DNA reads as TGTGCCAGCAGTTTGGGTCGGGAGATAGGCTATGGCTACACCTTC.

There are many counts of this clonotype. This sequence joins TRBV5-4 and TRBJ2-7; D may be TRBD2 (6 bases). Germline V gene lookup returns CDR1 SGHNT and CDR2 YYREEE (reference sequence). The length of the CDR3 is 13 residues. V gave up 5 bases and J gave up 3 bases, with 12 bases separating them. The CDR3 DNA is TGTGCCAGCAGGGGGGGACTCGGCTACGAGCAGTACTTC. Translating it yields CASRGGLGYEQYF.

This clonotype was seen ten or more times. This chain uses TRBV7-4 with TRBJ1-3; 12 positions agree with TRBD1. The CDR3 is 15 amino acids. V lost 5 bases, J lost 4 bases, and 3 bases stayed unmatched. CDR1 is SGHVT and CDR2 is SQSDAQ in the germline V gene. The CDR3, as DNA: TGTGCCAGCAGCCGGGACAGGGGGCGCGGAAACACCATATATTTT. Translating it yields CASSRDRGRGNTIYF.